The 24 T cell receptor beta chains in this list originate from one sample, sequenced in a study of blood T cell repertoires in COVID-19. Repertoires were generated with immunoSEQ multiplex PCR, while TCRdb's copy carries only in-frame clones and drops some. The profile shows around 400,000 clones, more than 75% of them singletons. The sample was peripheral blood. Every receptor here comes from a woman aged 55-70 years with COVID-19, enrolled during active disease.

The chain joins TRBV7-6 to TRBJ1-1; D remains ambiguous. The CDR3 length is 13 residues. V lost 5 bases and J lost 5, with 12 bases in between. Germline CDR1 reads SGHVS; CDR2 reads FNYEAQ. CDR3 loop: CASSRGEFTEAFF. The CDR3 DNA is TGTGCCAGCAGCCGGGGAGAGTTTACTGAAGCTTTCTTT.

This chain joins TRBV18 and TRBJ2-7; possibly TRBD1 for D (5 bases). Germline V gene lookup returns CDR1 KGHSH and CDR2 LQKENI. Trimming pared 6 bases from V and 1 base from J, leaving 13 bases between. The CDR3 runs 14 residues. CDR3 loop: CASSPTGNSYEQYF. As DNA, the CDR3 is TGTGCCAGCTCTCCAACAGGTAATTCCTACGAGCAGTACTTC.

There are a few counts of this clone. The genes are TRBV5-5 and TRBJ1-2, with 7 nucleotides matching TRBD1. Per germline, CDR1 SGHKS and CDR2 YYEKEE (reference sequence). This CDR3 has 14 residues. With V trimmed by 1 base and J by 7 bases, 7 bases remained unmatched. The CDR3 region has the DNA TGTGCCAGCAGCTTGAGCGACAGGGCACTTGGCTACACCTTC. This gives the protein CASSLSDRALGYTF.

The chain recombines TRBV6-6 with TRBJ2-5; a possible D gene is TRBD2 (5 bases). Trimming removed 6 bases from V and 1 base from J, with 12 bases in between. Per the germline V gene, CDR1 is MNHNY and CDR2 is SVGAGI (reference sequence). This CDR3 spans 14 amino acids. CDR3 residues: CASRISGGQETQYF. Here the CDR3 DNA reads TGTGCCAGCAGGATATCAGGAGGCCAAGAGACCCAGTACTTC.

The chain uses TRBV9 and TRBJ1-3; TRBD1 agrees at 7 bases. CDR1 and CDR2 from the germline V gene are SGDLS and YYNGEE. The junction had 11 bases not matched to a gene; V was cut back by 0 bases and J by 8 bases. The CDR3 is made up of 16 amino acids. CDR3 protein: CASSVAQQGLGDTIYF. The CDR3 DNA reads as TGTGCCAGCAGCGTAGCTCAACAGGGGTTGGGGGACACCATATATTTT. The whole variable domain, filled in from reference TRBV9 and TRBJ1-3, reads DSGVTQTPKHLITATGQRVTLRCSPRSGDLSVYWYQQSLDQGLQFLIQYYNGEERAKGNILERFSAQQFPDLHSELNLSSLELGDSALYFCASSVAQQGLGDTIYFGEGSWLTVV.

This clone is a singleton in its sample. The chain links TRBV3-1 (or the pseudogene TRBV3-2) to TRBJ1-6; 9 nucleotides align to TRBD1. CDR3 length: 15 residues. Trimming cost V 3 bases and J 5 bases; bases outside gene matches: 2. The germline gives CDR1 LGHDT, CDR2 YNNKEL (reference sequence). The CDR3 DNA is TGTGCCAGCAGCCAGGGACAGGGAAATAATTCACCCCTCCACTTT. This translates into CASSQGQGNNSPLHF.

This chain joins TRBV11-1 and TRBJ2-5; 10 positions agree with TRBD1. With V trimmed by 5 bases and J by 5 bases, 5 bases remained unmatched. CDR1 and CDR2 from the germline V gene are SGHAT and FQDESV (reference sequence). This CDR3 is 14 amino acids long. In nucleotides, the CDR3 is TGTGCCAGCAGCCATTCGGGACAGGGGGAGACCCAGTACTTC. Translating gives CASSHSGQGETQYF.

The gene calls are TRBV12-3 or TRBV12-4 and TRBJ2-7, with 7 nucleotides matching TRBD1. With 6 bases clipped from V and 3 bases from J, the junction kept 5 bases outside the gene matches. The CDR3 is made up of 13 amino acids. CDR3 DNA: TGTGCCAGCAGCCGGGACAGAGTCTACGAGCAGTACTTC. This encodes CASSRDRVYEQYF.

The J gene is TRBJ1-2, the V gene TRBV5-6; maybe TRBD1 (5 bases). Germline lookup yields CDR1 SGHDT and CDR2 YYEEEE. CDR3 length equals 13 residues. Trimming left V 4 bases short and J 8 bases short, with 15 bases between. The CDR3 is CASSIRRGKGYTF. CDR3 DNA sequence: TGTGCCAGCAGCATCCGACGGGGGAAGGGCTACACCTTC.

The chain couples TRBV6-5 to TRBJ2-1, with a possible D match to TRBD2 (7 bases). CDR3 length equals 13 residues. Germline CDR1 is MNHEY and CDR2 is SVGAGI. Trimming pared 10 bases from V and 8 bases from J, leaving 18 bases between. The CDR3 sequence: CATAPRGADEQFF. CDR3 DNA: TGTGCCACTGCACCCCGGGGGGCGGATGAGCAGTTCTTC.

This sequence joins TRBV5-1 and TRBJ2-7; 13 nucleotides line up with TRBD2. The CDR3 spans 14 residues. V was clipped by 0 bases and J by 6 bases; unmatched bases: 0. Germline V gene sequence: CDR1 SGHRS, CDR2 YFSETQ. CDR3 sequence (DNA): TGCGCCAGCAGCTTGGGGACTAGCGGGGGCGAGCAGTACTTC. The encoded protein is CASSLGTSGGEQYF. Together with reference TRBV5-1 and TRBJ2-7, the CDR3 gives the full variable domain: KAGVTQTPRYLIKTRGQQVTLSCSPISGHRSVSWYQQTPGQGLQFLFEYFSETQRNKGNFPGRFSGRQFSNSRSEMNVSTLELGDSALYLCASSLGTSGGEQYFGPGTRLTVT.

This clone appeared a single time. The chain employs TRBV7-2 and TRBJ2-5; 7 bases fit TRBD2. Trimming cost V 4 bases and J 11 bases; bases outside gene matches: 7. CDR3 size: 12 residues. In germline, CDR1 is SGHTA, CDR2 FQGNSA. The CDR3 protein is CASSYGLVVQYF. The CDR3 DNA is TGTGCCAGCAGCTACGGACTAGTCGTACAGTACTTC.

CDR3 region: CASSLSGSRNTEAFF. CDR3 DNA: TGTGCCAGCAGTTTATCGGGGAGTCGGAACACTGAAGCTTTCTTT. The chain has TRBV28 and TRBJ1-1; D unclear. The CDR3 runs to 15 residues. CDR1 is MDHEN, CDR2 SYDVKM, per germline. Trimming stripped 1 base from V and 1 base from J, with 10 bases between.

The chain couples TRBV9 to TRBJ1-2; D unresolved. Trimming shortened V by 2 bases and J by 5 bases, and 10 bases separated the two germline ends. The CDR3 covers 13 residues. The germline gives CDR1 SGDLS, CDR2 YYNGEE. CDR3 sequence: CASSVAPFYGYTF. CDR3 nucleotide sequence: TGTGCCAGCAGCGTGGCACCCTTTTATGGCTACACCTTC.

Only a few counts were recorded for this clone. This chain links TRBV5-5 with TRBJ2-2, with 8 bases lining up with TRBD1. V was pared by 1 base and J by 9 bases, with 8 bases of the junction left unmatched. Germline V CDR1 and CDR2: SGHKS, YYEKEE (reference sequence). CDR3 length: 15 residues. The CDR3 reads CASSLQGANGRELFF. The CDR3 DNA reads TGTGCCAGCAGCTTGCAGGGGGCGAACGGAAGGGAGCTGTTTTTT. The full variable domain, rest sourced from reference TRBV5-5 and TRBJ2-2, is DAGVTQSPTHLIKTRGQQVTLRCSPISGHKSVSWYQQVLGQGPQFIFQYYEKEERGRGNFPDRFSARQFPNYSSELNVNALLLGDSALYLCASSLQGANGRELFFGEGSRLTVL.

V gene TRBV29-1 combines with J gene TRBJ2-7; TRBD2 matches at 13 bases. V was pared by 4 bases and J by 5 bases, with 8 bases of the junction left unmatched. This CDR3 comprises 15 residues. Germline V CDR1 and CDR2: SQVTM, ANQGSEA. CDR3 protein: CSVARGTSGENEQYF. The CDR3 DNA reads as TGCAGCGTTGCTCGGGGGACTAGCGGGGAGAACGAGCAGTACTTC.

This chain links TRBV28 with TRBJ1-1, with TRBD1 matching 8 bases. The V segment lost 4 bases and the J segment 10 bases; nucleotides outside the gene matches: 17. The CDR3 runs to 16 residues. The germline V gene has CDR1 MDHEN and CDR2 SYDVKM. The CDR3 is CASSSLHGRTGLVAFF. As DNA, the CDR3 is TGTGCCAGCAGTTCACTCCACGGACGGACAGGGCTGGTAGCTTTCTTT.

This clone has just a few counts. The chain is built from TRBV5-1 and TRBJ1-6; TRBD1 matches 9 bases. The V gene end was trimmed by 3 bases and the J gene end by 9 bases; junction bases not matched to a gene: 7. Per germline, CDR1 SGHRS and CDR2 YFSETQ. The CDR3 runs to 15 residues. The CDR3 loop reads CASSSQGQGGSPLHF. Written as DNA, the CDR3 is TGCGCCAGCAGCTCGCAGGGACAGGGAGGTTCACCCCTCCACTTT.

Note on this clone: Other DNA sequences in the sample encode the same CDR3. The chain joins TRBV19 to TRBJ2-7, with D possibly being TRBD1 (5 bases). In germline, CDR1 is LNHDA, CDR2 SQIVND (reference sequence). The CDR3 contains 13 residues. V lost 3 bases to trimming and J lost 2 bases, with 8 bases between them. CDR3 loop: CASSIGRAYEQYF. In DNA, the CDR3 is TGTGCCAGTAGTATCGGCAGGGCCTACGAGCAGTACTTC. The full variable domain, in which reference TRBV19 and TRBJ2-7 provide the parts outside the CDR3, is DGGITQSPKYLFRKEGQNVTLSCEQNLNHDAMYWYRQDPGQGLRLIYYSQIVNDFQKGDIAEGYSVSREKKESFPLTVTSAQKNPTAFYLCASSIGRAYEQYFGPGTRLTVT.

The rearrangement links TRBV6-5 to TRBJ1-6, with D possibly being TRBD1 (6 bases). The CDR3 loop spans 14 amino acids. Germline assignment: CDR1 MNHEY and CDR2 SVGAGI. Trimming took 2 bases from V and 9 from J, leaving 11 bases between them. In DNA, the CDR3 is TGTGCCAGCAGTTACGTAGGGGGGGTTTCACCCCTCCACTTT. Amino acids: CASSYVGGVSPLHF.

The chain carries TRBV6-5 and TRBJ1-1, with 8 bases aligning to TRBD1. The CDR3 is 13 residues long. The V gene's germline CDR1 is MNHEY and CDR2 SVGAGI. Trimming removed 2 bases from V and 7 bases from J; junction bases left unmatched: 3. The DNA of the CDR3 is TGTGCCAGCAGTTACCGGGACAGGCTTGAAGCTTTCTTT. Its protein is CASSYRDRLEAFF.

The chain has TRBV18 and TRBJ1-6; D not certain. Germline V gene sequence: CDR1 KGHSH, CDR2 LQKENI. Trimming pared 3 bases from V and 6 bases from J, leaving 9 bases between. The CDR3 has 14 amino acids. The CDR3 sequence is CASSPIVTNSPLHF. CDR3 DNA sequence: TGTGCCAGCTCACCCATAGTTACTAATTCACCCCTCCACTTT. The full variable domain, with the rest looked up from reference TRBV18 and TRBJ1-6, is NAGVMQNPRHLVRRRGQEARLRCSPMKGHSHVYWYRQLPEEGLKFMVYLQKENIIDESGMPKERFSAEFPKEGPSILRIQQVVRGDSAAYFCASSPIVTNSPLHFGNGTRLTVT.

The V call is TRBV5-5, the J call TRBJ1-1, with D maybe TRBD1 (5 bases). CDR1 is SGHKS and CDR2 is YYEKEE in the germline V gene (reference sequence). Trimming shortened V by 2 bases and J by 1 base, and 9 bases separated the two germline ends. This CDR3 is built from 14 residues. The CDR3 region has the DNA TGTGCCAGCAGCTTACAGGTTAAGAACACTGAAGCTTTCTTT. It codes for CASSLQVKNTEAFF.

This chain connects TRBV10-1 to TRBJ1-3; TRBD1 matches 8 bases. Germline lookup yields CDR1 WNHNN and CDR2 SYGVQD (reference sequence). The CDR3 loop spans 15 amino acids. V was clipped by 5 bases and J by 1 base; unmatched bases: 4. CDR3 region: CASSRRTGSGNTIYF. Written as DNA, the CDR3 is TGCGCCAGCAGTCGACGGACAGGGTCTGGAAACACCATATATTTT.